This passage covers 20 T cell receptor beta chains from one sample sequenced in a study of cytomegalovirus exposure and HLA in healthy donors. Using immunoSEQ multiplex PCR, the repertoire was profiled, and TCRdb retains in-frame clones only, with some absent. The sample shows some 120,000 clones, approximately 90% of them seen only once. The source material was PBMCs. All receptors come from a young woman in good health and CMV-seronegative.

The J gene is TRBJ2-1, the V gene TRBV11-2, with 12 positions matching TRBD2. Trimming cost V 2 bases and J 7 bases; bases outside gene matches: 9. The CDR3 runs to 17 residues. CDR1 and CDR2 (germline): SGHAT, FQNNGV. For the CDR3, the DNA is TGTGCCAGCAGCTTACGCCCGGGACTAGCGGGCTCGAATGAGCAGTTCTTC. Translation gives CASSLRPGLAGSNEQFF.

This rearrangement joins TRBV19 to TRBJ1-5, with 9 bases aligning to TRBD1. The CDR3 is 17 amino acids. Trimming removed 5 bases from V and 2 bases from J; junction bases left unmatched: 10. Germline V gives CDR1 LNHDA, CDR2 SQIVND (reference sequence). For the CDR3, the DNA is TGTGCCAGTAGTCCGGGACAGGGTTGGGGAGGCAATCAGCCCCAGCATTTT. It encodes CASSPGQGWGGNQPQHF.

The chain employs TRBV6-5 and TRBJ2-1, with TRBD2 matching over 10 bases. Germline-derived CDR1 and CDR2 are MNHEY and SVGAGI. The CDR3 loop spans 16 amino acids. After removal of 2 bases from V and 9 bases from J, the junction contained 10 bases not matched to a gene. CDR3 residues: CASSYLSSGGAGEQFF. CDR3 nucleotides: TGTGCCAGCAGTTACCTTTCCAGCGGGGGGGCAGGTGAGCAGTTCTTC.

Turning to this clone: One end of the junction varies from germline; a read error may be responsible. This sequence joins TRBV4-2 and TRBJ2-1; 11 positions agree with TRBD2. From germline, CDR1 is LGHNA and CDR2 YNFKEQ. CDR3 size: 17 residues. The DNA for the CDR3 is TGTGCCAGCAGACAAGAGGGACTAGCGGCAGGGTCCTATGAGCAGTTCTTC. Encoded protein: CASRQEGLAAGSYEQFF.

V and J are TRBV6-5 and TRBJ1-1; D is undetermined. Trimming stripped 0 bases from V and 1 base from J, with 12 bases between. Germline V CDR1 and CDR2: MNHEY, SVGAGI. The CDR3 loop spans 16 amino acids. DNA of the CDR3: TGTGCCAGCAGTTACTCATCGAGTCGAACGAACACTGAAGCTTTCTTT. Encoded protein: CASSYSSSRTNTEAFF.

The V call is TRBV6-5, the J call TRBJ2-1; 11 bases fit TRBD2. CDR3 length equals 13 residues. CDR1 and CDR2 from the germline V gene are MNHEY and SVGAGI. V lost 9 bases and J lost 10; bases outside the gene matches: 8. This CDR3 is CASTSGSVGEQFF. CDR3 in DNA: TGTGCCAGTACTAGCGGGAGTGTGGGGGAGCAGTTCTTC.

The rearrangement joins TRBV18 to TRBJ2-7; the match to TRBD2 covers 10 bases. The CDR3 loop spans 16 amino acids. Germline CDR1 reads KGHSH; CDR2 reads LQKENI. V shed 2 bases, J shed 2 bases, and the junction held 6 bases outside the gene matches. CDR3 amino acids: CASSPEGLAETYEQYF. In DNA, the CDR3 is TGTGCCAGCTCACCAGAAGGACTAGCGGAAACCTACGAGCAGTACTTC.

In the case of this clone: One junction end does not reproduce the germline sequence, and a read error may be involved. The genes are TRBV19 and TRBJ2-7; 10 positions match TRBD2. The germline V gene has CDR1 LNHDA and CDR2 SQIVND (reference sequence). The CDR3 runs 16 residues. CDR3 in amino acids: CASSILAGETPYEQSF. The CDR3 coding sequence is TGTGCCAGTAGTATACTAGCGGGAGAAACACCTTACGAGCAGTCCTTC.

This chain joins TRBV19 and TRBJ1-1; 9 bases align to TRBD1. Germline V lookup: CDR1 LNHDA, CDR2 SQIVND (reference sequence). This CDR3 spans 20 amino acids. Unmatched junction bases numbered 25, after V lost 6 bases and J lost 5 bases. CDR3 amino acids: CASRDLGQGKDGNIRTEAFF. The CDR3 coding sequence is TGTGCCAGTAGGGACCTCGGACAGGGGAAGGACGGGAATATTCGGACTGAAGCTTTCTTT.

V and J are TRBV6-6 and TRBJ2-7; 12 bases match TRBD1. This CDR3 spans 14 amino acids. Losses at the gene ends were 5 bases for V and 5 bases for J; bases not matched to a gene: 4. Germline V gene lookup returns CDR1 MNHNY and CDR2 SVGAGI (reference sequence). The CDR3 reads CASSGTGGRDEQYF. As DNA, the CDR3 is TGTGCCAGCAGTGGGACAGGGGGCAGGGACGAGCAGTACTTC.

This chain uses TRBV7-3 with TRBJ2-2; 10 bases align to TRBD2. The CDR3 is 17 amino acids. CDR1 and CDR2 from the germline V gene are SGHTA and FQGTGA. V shed 2 bases, J shed 5 bases, and the junction held 8 bases outside the gene matches. CDR3 nucleotide sequence: TGTGCCAGCAGCTTATCCCATCTAGCGGGAGCAACCGGGGAGCTGTTTTTT. This encodes CASSLSHLAGATGELFF.

The chain combines TRBV12-5 with TRBJ1-2; no clear D gene. The germline CDR1 and CDR2 sequences are LGHNT and FRNRAP. This CDR3 is 12 amino acids long. The V gene lost 6 bases and the J gene lost 8 bases, with 13 bases spanning the gap. In DNA form, the CDR3 reads TGTGCTAGTGGGCGGGATGTCGGGGGCTACACCTTC. Protein product: CASGRDVGGYTF.

J is TRBJ2-7 and V is TRBV6-1, with no clear D. The germline gives CDR1 MNHNS, CDR2 SASEGT. The V end lost 3 bases, the J end lost 0 bases, and 3 bases lay between the germline ends. The CDR3 runs 12 residues. The CDR3 reads CASSDGSYEQYF. CDR3 DNA sequence: TGTGCCAGCAGTGACGGCTCCTACGAGCAGTACTTC.

J is TRBJ2-1 and V is TRBV11-2, with TRBD1 matching over 10 bases. Germline CDR1 reads SGHAT; CDR2 reads FQNNGV. The CDR3 contains 14 residues. Trimming took 6 bases from V and 7 from J; bases not matched to a gene: 6. CDR3 DNA: TGTGCCAGCAGGTCGGGACAGGGGCTGAATGAGCAGTTCTTC. Residues: CASRSGQGLNEQFF.

Only one count was recorded for this clone. The rearrangement uses TRBV10-3 and TRBJ2-1; 11 nucleotides line up with TRBD2. The CDR3 covers 16 residues. Germline CDR1 and CDR2: ENHRY and SYGVKD. J gave up 2 bases and V 4 bases, and 4 bases lay outside the gene matches. The CDR3 spells CAISGLAGGPYNEQFF. Written as DNA, the CDR3 is TGTGCCATCAGTGGGCTAGCGGGAGGTCCCTACAATGAGCAGTTCTTC.

The chain links TRBV5-4 to TRBJ2-5; TRBD2 is a possible D gene (5 bases). Per the germline V gene, CDR1 is SGHNT and CDR2 is YYREEE (reference sequence). Trimming shortened V by 1 base and J by 3 bases, and 19 bases separated the two germline ends. This CDR3 comprises 17 residues. CDR3 DNA sequence: TGTGCCAGCAGCTTGTCCCCGGGAACCAAACCCAAAGAGACCCAGTACTTC. It translates to CASSLSPGTKPKETQYF.

CDR3 protein: CASSPEGGDYGYTF. Written as DNA, the CDR3 is TGTGCCAGCAGCCCTGAGGGGGGGGACTATGGCTACACCTTC. V and J are TRBV7-2 and TRBJ1-2, with a tentative D call TRBD1 (6 bases). Trimming stripped 5 bases from V and 3 bases from J, with 13 bases between. Germline CDR1 and CDR2: SGHTA and FQGNSA. CDR3 length: 14 residues.

The chain carries TRBV28 and TRBJ1-2; tentative D call: TRBD1 (5 bases). The V gene lost 5 bases and the J gene lost 3 bases, with 16 bases spanning the gap. The CDR3 sequence is 15 residues long. Germline loops: CDR1 MDHEN, CDR2 SYDVKM. CDR3 DNA: TGTGCCAGCAGTAGGATTAGGACGGGGGACTATGGCTACACCTTC. Protein product: CASSRIRTGDYGYTF.

The chain employs TRBV28 and TRBJ2-5, with 13 nucleotides matching TRBD2. The germline CDR1 and CDR2 sequences are MDHEN and SYDVKM. There are 15 residues in the CDR3. After removal of 10 bases from V and 5 bases from J, the junction contained 10 bases not matched to a gene. The CDR3 reads CATRTSGRWQETQYF. The CDR3 DNA reads as TGTGCCACTCGGACTAGCGGGAGATGGCAGGAGACCCAGTACTTC.

V and J are TRBV10-1 and TRBJ2-5; 10 positions match TRBD2. Trimming took 2 bases from V and 2 from J; bases not matched to a gene: 2. Germline V gene lookup returns CDR1 WNHNN and CDR2 SYGVQD (reference sequence). The CDR3 sequence is 15 residues long. The CDR3 bases are TGCGCCAGCAGTGAGCTAGCGGGGGCTCAAGAGACCCAGTACTTC. Protein: CASSELAGAQETQYF.